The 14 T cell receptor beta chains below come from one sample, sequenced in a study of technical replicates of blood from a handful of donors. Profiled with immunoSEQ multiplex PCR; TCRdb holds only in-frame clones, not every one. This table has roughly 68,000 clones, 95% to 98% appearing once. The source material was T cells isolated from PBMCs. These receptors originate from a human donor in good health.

The CDR3, as DNA: TGTGCCAGCAGCCCTAGGACAGGGGAGAACACCGGGGAGCTGTTTTTT. This sequence encodes CASSPRTGENTGELFF. This rearrangement joins TRBV7-9 to TRBJ2-2; TRBD1 aligns across 9 bases. In germline, CDR1 is SEHNR, CDR2 FQNEAQ (reference sequence). V shed 5 bases, J shed 1 base, and the junction held 5 bases outside the gene matches. The CDR3 length is 16 residues.

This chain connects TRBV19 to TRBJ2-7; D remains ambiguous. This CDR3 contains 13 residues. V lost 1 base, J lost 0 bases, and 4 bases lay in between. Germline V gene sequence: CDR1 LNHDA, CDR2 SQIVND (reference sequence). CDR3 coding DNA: TGTGCCAGTAGTATAGTAGTCTCCTACGAGCAGTACTTC. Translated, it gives CASSIVVSYEQYF. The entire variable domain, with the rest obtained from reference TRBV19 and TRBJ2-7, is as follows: DGGITQSPKYLFRKEGQNVTLSCEQNLNHDAMYWYRQDPGQGLRLIYYSQIVNDFQKGDIAEGYSVSREKKESFPLTVTSAQKNPTAFYLCASSIVVSYEQYFGPGTRLTVT.

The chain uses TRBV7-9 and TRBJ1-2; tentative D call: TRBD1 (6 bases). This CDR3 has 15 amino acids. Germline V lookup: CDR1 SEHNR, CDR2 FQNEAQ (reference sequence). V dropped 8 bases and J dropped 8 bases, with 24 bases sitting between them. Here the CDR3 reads CASGKGRDTDWGYTF. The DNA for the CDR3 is TGTGCCAGCGGAAAGGGCCGGGACACGGATTGGGGCTACACCTTC.

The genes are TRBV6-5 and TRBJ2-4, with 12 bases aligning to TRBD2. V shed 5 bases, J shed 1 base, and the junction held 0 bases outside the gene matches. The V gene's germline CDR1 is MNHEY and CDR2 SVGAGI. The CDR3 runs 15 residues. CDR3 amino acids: CASSLAGGAKNIQYF. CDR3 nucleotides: TGTGCCAGCAGTCTAGCGGGAGGGGCCAAAAACATTCAGTACTTC.

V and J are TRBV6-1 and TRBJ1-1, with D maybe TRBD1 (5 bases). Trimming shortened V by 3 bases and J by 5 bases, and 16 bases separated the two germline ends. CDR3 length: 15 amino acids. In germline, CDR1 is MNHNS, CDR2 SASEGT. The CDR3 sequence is CASSEDIRGGTEAFF. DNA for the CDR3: TGTGCCAGCAGTGAGGACATCCGGGGGGGTACTGAAGCTTTCTTT.

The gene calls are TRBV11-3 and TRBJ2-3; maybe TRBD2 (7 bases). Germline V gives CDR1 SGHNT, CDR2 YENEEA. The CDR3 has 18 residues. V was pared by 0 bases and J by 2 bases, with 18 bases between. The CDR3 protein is CASSLDLRGGLVTDTQYF. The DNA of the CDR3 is TGTGCCAGCAGCTTAGATCTGAGGGGGGGCTTAGTCACAGATACGCAGTATTTT.

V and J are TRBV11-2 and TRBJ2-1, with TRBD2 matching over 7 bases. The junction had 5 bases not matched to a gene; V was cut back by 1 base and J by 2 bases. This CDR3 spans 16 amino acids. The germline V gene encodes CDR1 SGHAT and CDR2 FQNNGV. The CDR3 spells CASSLGGGRPYNEQFF. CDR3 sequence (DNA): TGTGCCAGCAGCTTAGGGGGAGGGAGACCCTACAATGAGCAGTTCTTC.

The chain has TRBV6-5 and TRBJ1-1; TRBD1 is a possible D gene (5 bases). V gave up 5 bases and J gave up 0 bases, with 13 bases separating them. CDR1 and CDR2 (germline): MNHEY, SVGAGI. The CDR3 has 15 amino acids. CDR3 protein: CASSLGTAVNTEAFF. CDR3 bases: TGTGCCAGCAGTCTCGGGACTGCAGTGAACACTGAAGCTTTCTTT.

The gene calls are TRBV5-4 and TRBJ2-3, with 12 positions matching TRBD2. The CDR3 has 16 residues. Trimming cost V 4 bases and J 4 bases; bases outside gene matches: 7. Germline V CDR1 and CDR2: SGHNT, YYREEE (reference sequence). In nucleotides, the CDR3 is TGTGCCAGCAGCGAACTTCGACTAGCGGGAGCAGATACGCAGTATTTT. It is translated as CASSELRLAGADTQYF.

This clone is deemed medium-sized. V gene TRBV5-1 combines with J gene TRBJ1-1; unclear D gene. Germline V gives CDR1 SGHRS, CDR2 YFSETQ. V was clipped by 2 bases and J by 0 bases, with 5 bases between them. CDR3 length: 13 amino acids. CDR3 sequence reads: CASSFQMNTEAFF. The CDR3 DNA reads TGCGCCAGCAGCTTTCAAATGAACACTGAAGCTTTCTTT.

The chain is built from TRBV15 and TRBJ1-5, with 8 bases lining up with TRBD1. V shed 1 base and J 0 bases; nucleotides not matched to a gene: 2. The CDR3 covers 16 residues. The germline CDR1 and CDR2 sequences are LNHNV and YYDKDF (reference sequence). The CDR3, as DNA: TGTGCCACCAGCAGAGGTGGGACAGGTAGCAATCAGCCCCAGCATTTT. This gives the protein CATSRGGTGSNQPQHF.

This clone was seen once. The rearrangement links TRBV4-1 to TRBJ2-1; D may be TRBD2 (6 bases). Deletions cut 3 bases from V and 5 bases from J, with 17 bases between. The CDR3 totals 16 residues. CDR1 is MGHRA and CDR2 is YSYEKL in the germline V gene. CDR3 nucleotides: TGCGCCAGCAGCCAGATCCTAATGCGGGATAACAATGAGCAGTTCTTC. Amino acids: CASSQILMRDNNEQFF.

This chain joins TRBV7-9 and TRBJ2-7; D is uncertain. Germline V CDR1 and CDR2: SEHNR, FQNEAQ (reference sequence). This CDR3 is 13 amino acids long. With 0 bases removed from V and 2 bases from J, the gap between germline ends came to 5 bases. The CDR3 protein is CASSLALAYEQYF. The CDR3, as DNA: TGTGCCAGCAGCTTAGCGCTAGCCTACGAGCAGTACTTC.

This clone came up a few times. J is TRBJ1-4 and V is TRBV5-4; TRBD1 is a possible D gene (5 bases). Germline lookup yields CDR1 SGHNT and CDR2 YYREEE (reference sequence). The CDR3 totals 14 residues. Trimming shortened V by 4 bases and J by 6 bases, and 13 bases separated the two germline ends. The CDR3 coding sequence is TGTGCCAGCAGCGGAGGGGCGGGGTATGAAAAACTGTTTTTT. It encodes CASSGGAGYEKLFF.